This T cell receptor beta chain was obtained from a study of PD-1 blockade in classical Hodgkin lymphoma. Per the germline V gene, CDR1 is ENHRY and CDR2 is SYGVKD. CDR3 length: 13 residues. V lost 2 bases and J lost 4, with 8 bases in between. The time point was: cycle 4 day 1 (C4D1), after more than 5 weeks of nivolumab. In every patient, relapse followed autologous stem cell transplantation, while exposure to brentuximab vedotin differed. Magnetic negative selection was used to purify CD4+ T cells from PBMCs that had been thawed. Clones were read by immunoSEQ multiplex PCR, and TCRdb kept only the in-frame ones, dropping some. This repertoire shows around 31,000 clones, roughly four fifths found once; its top ten account for over 0.8%.

The TCR sequence derives from a human donor with classical Hodgkin lymphoma. The rearrangement uses TRBV10-3 and TRBJ1-2; D possibly corresponds to TRBD1 (6 bases). The sequencing here drew on CD4+ T cells from blood, taken before the fourth cycle of nivolumab. CDR3 region: CAISEGQLYGYTF. The CDR3 DNA reads TGTGCCATCAGTGAGGGACAGCTCTATGGCTACACCTTC.